This T cell receptor beta chain was captured in a study of breast tumors, draining lymph nodes, adjacent tissues. This clonotype was counted at least ten times. What it recognizes is unknown. TCRdb processed the multiplex PCR reads anew with MiXCR; each CDR3 protein has one entry. The table has approximately 280,000 distinct CDR3 sequences, about 33% seen once. Breast cancer patients provided tissue from their axillary draining lymph nodes. Overall study findings and caveats: Tumors had less TCR diversity than lymph nodes, more than nontumor tissue. Compared with basal-like, luminal-like tumors shared significantly more repertoire with nontumor tissue. Findings are consistent with lymph node origin and intratumoral expansion of most tumor T cells.

The germline V gene has CDR1 SGHNT and CDR2 YENEEA. V lost 0 bases and J lost 0, with 10 bases in between. The CDR3 is made up of 16 amino acids. The TCR comes from a female donor with breast cancer. Some clones in this sample may be carry-over from other donors' samples. J is TRBJ2-3 and V is TRBV11-3; D perhaps matches TRBD2 (5 bases). The sample was axillary lymph node tissue. In DNA, the CDR3 is TGTGCCAGCAGCTTAGAGTTAGCGCCTAGCACAGATACGCAGTATTTT. Protein: CASSLELAPSTDTQYF.